A selection of T cell receptor beta chains follows, all from one sample in a study of T cell responses to AZD1222 COVID-19 vaccine. Repertoires were generated with immunoSEQ multiplex PCR, while TCRdb's copy carries only in-frame clones and drops some. This table has 100,000 or so clones, roughly nine tenths appearing once. This sample comprised peripheral blood, obtained on day 0 of AZD1222 vaccination. These receptor sequences come from an adult in good health. The CDR3 runs from the conserved cysteine through the conserved F or W. D genes are given only for firm matches. Size is stated for part of the rows, as once, few or many counts, or as a class when the clone is expanded.

v_call: TRBV19; d_call: -; j_call: TRBJ2-7; clone_size: -; cdr3_aa: CASSIKAGMSSYEQYF; cdr3_nt: TGTGCCAGTAGTATTAAGGCAGGGATGAGCTCCTACGAGCAGTACTTC
v_call: TRBV15; d_call: -; j_call: TRBJ2-5; clone_size: -; cdr3_aa: CATSGRLGVPETQYF; cdr3_nt: TGTGCCACCAGCGGGCGCCTAGGCGTCCCCGAGACCCAGTACTTC
v_call: TRBV7-2; d_call: -; j_call: TRBJ2-7; clone_size: -; cdr3_aa: CASSFHGGSYEQYF; cdr3_nt: TGTGCCAGCAGCTTCCATGGGGGGTCCTACGAGCAGTACTTC
v_call: TRBV4-1; d_call: TRBD1; j_call: TRBJ1-1; clone_size: once; cdr3_aa: CASSQADRELTEAFF; cdr3_nt: TGCGCCAGCAGCCAAGCGGACAGGGAACTCACTGAAGCTTTCTTT
v_call: TRBV5-5; d_call: -; j_call: TRBJ1-5; clone_size: -; cdr3_aa: CASSRTVSGQPQHF; cdr3_nt: TGTGCCAGCAGCCGGACAGTCTCCGGTCAGCCCCAGCATTTT
v_call: TRBV4-2; d_call: -; j_call: TRBJ1-4; clone_size: -; cdr3_aa: CASSREGRMTTNEKLFF; cdr3_nt: TGTGCCAGCAGCCGGGAGGGACGGATGACAACTAATGAAAAACTGTTTTTT
v_call: TRBV7-9; d_call: -; j_call: TRBJ2-1; clone_size: -; cdr3_aa: CASTLGGREQFF; cdr3_nt: TGTGCCAGCACCCTTGGTGGACGGGAGCAGTTCTTC
v_call: TRBV28; d_call: -; j_call: TRBJ1-1; clone_size: -; cdr3_aa: CASSLSGGGTEAFF; cdr3_nt: TGTGCCAGCAGTTTAAGTGGGGGCGGCACTGAAGCTTTCTTT
v_call: TRBV6-5; d_call: -; j_call: TRBJ1-1; clone_size: few; cdr3_aa: CASSKTANTEAFF; cdr3_nt: TGTGCCAGCAGTAAGACAGCGAACACTGAAGCTTTCTTT
v_call: TRBV11-2; d_call: -; j_call: TRBJ1-5; clone_size: -; cdr3_aa: CASSLGGSGQPQHF; cdr3_nt: TGTGCCAGCAGCTTAGGAGGGTCCGGTCAGCCCCAGCATTTT
v_call: TRBV30; d_call: -; j_call: TRBJ1-5; clone_size: -; cdr3_aa: CAWSKGGYQPQHF; cdr3_nt: TGTGCCTGGAGTAAGGGGGGGTATCAGCCCCAGCATTTT
v_call: TRBV7-2; d_call: -; j_call: TRBJ1-4; clone_size: -; cdr3_aa: CASSSGRKNEKLFF; cdr3_nt: TGTGCCAGCAGCTCCGGACGGAAGAATGAAAAACTGTTTTTT
v_call: TRBV6-6; d_call: -; j_call: TRBJ2-7; clone_size: -; cdr3_aa: CASAPGGTYEQYF; cdr3_nt: TGTGCCAGCGCCCCAGGGGGGACATACGAGCAGTACTTC
v_call: TRBV5-1; d_call: -; j_call: TRBJ2-5; clone_size: once; cdr3_aa: CASSLGLGGPRGQETQYF; cdr3_nt: TGCGCCAGCAGCTTGGGCCTCGGAGGGCCTAGGGGCCAAGAGACCCAGTACTTC
v_call: TRBV2; d_call: TRBD1; j_call: TRBJ2-2; clone_size: -; cdr3_aa: CASSEDRGTGELFF; cdr3_nt: TGTGCCAGCAGTGAAGACAGGGGCACCGGGGAGCTGTTTTTT
v_call: TRBV7-2; d_call: -; j_call: TRBJ2-5; clone_size: -; cdr3_aa: CASSPFQREKETQYF; cdr3_nt: TGTGCCAGCTCCCCCTTCCAGAGGGAGAAAGAGACCCAGTACTTC
v_call: TRBV19; d_call: -; j_call: TRBJ2-7; clone_size: -; cdr3_aa: CASSILAGSSYEQYF; cdr3_nt: TGTGCCAGTAGTATCCTGGCGGGGAGCTCCTACGAGCAGTACTTC